These T cell receptor beta chains were read from a single sample in a study of CD8 T cells in ankylosing spondylitis. TCRdb independently ran MiXCR on the 5' RACE reads; one entry per CDR3 protein. The repertoire holds 85,000 to 90,000 distinct CDR3 sequences, with around 26% as singletons. Sample: blood, either unsorted or a sorted T cell fraction (not recorded which). Receptor source: a male donor with ankylosing spondylitis or in good health (not recorded which). The CDR3 runs from the conserved cysteine through the conserved F or W. The order of the fields is V gene, clone size, D gene, J gene, CDR3 length, CDR3 protein, CDR3 DNA. The D gene is left open where the match is weak. Only some rows state a clone size, as once, few, many or a class for expanded clones.

TRBV6-5	.	.	TRBJ2-7	18	CASSYSQRGGPNSYEQYF	TGTGCCAGCAGTTACTCCCAAAGGGGGGGGCCTAACTCCTACGAGCAGTACTTC
TRBV20-1	.	.	TRBJ2-2	16	CSANWRGPLNTGELFF	TGCAGTGCTAATTGGCGGGGGCCCCTGAACACCGGGGAGCTGTTTTTT
TRBV7-8	.	.	TRBJ2-3	15	CASSLGNPNPYTQYF	TGTGCCAGCAGCTTAGGGAACCCGAATCCTTATACGCAGTATTTT
TRBV2	few	TRBD1	TRBJ1-4	14	CATNSLQGDEKLFF	TGTGCCACCAATTCATTGCAGGGGGATGAAAAACTGTTTTTT
TRBV4-2	.	.	TRBJ1-1	14	CASSQEQRPPGAFF	TGTGCCAGCAGCCAAGAGCAAAGGCCGCCGGGAGCTTTCTTT
TRBV7-9	.	TRBD1	TRBJ2-7	14	CASSPDREWSEQYF	TGTGCCAGCAGCCCGGACAGGGAGTGGAGCGAGCAGTACTTC
TRBV28	.	.	TRBJ1-2	11	CASRDSYGYTF	TGTGCCAGCAGAGACAGCTATGGCTACACCTTC
TRBV7-9	.	.	TRBJ1-2	14	CASSSFVRFYGYTF	TGTGCCAGCAGCTCCTTTGTCCGATTCTATGGCTACACCTTC
TRBV20-1	.	.	TRBJ1-1	16	CSARDDDGYRRLEAFF	TGCAGTGCTAGAGATGATGACGGGTACAGACGGCTTGAAGCTTTCTTT
TRBV24-1	.	.	TRBJ2-5	13	CATSDFGGETQYF	TGTGCCACCAGTGATTTTGGGGGAGAGACCCAGTACTTC
TRBV15	few	TRBD1	TRBJ1-5	18	CATSRDLGQGSGFQPQHF	TGTGCCACCAGCAGAGATTTGGGACAGGGGTCGGGGTTTCAGCCCCAGCATTTT
TRBV3-1	few	.	TRBJ1-6	15	CASSQARRWQDPLHF	TGTGCCAGCAGCCAAGCTAGACGTTGGCAGGACCCCCTCCACTTT
TRBV9	few	TRBD2	TRBJ2-1	15	CASSVDSGAYNEQFF	TGTGCCAGCAGCGTAGACAGCGGGGCCTACAATGAGCAGTTCTTC
TRBV27	.	TRBD1	TRBJ1-1	14	CASSLGQELTEAFF	TGTGCCAGCAGTCTGGGACAGGAACTAACTGAAGCTTTCTTT
TRBV7-3	.	TRBD2	TRBJ2-3	16	CASSVGLAASTDTQYF	TGTGCCAGCAGCGTCGGACTAGCGGCTAGCACAGATACGCAGTATTTT
TRBV9	.	TRBD1	TRBJ1-6	15	CASSAGQGSNSPLHF	TGTGCCAGCAGCGCGGGACAGGGCTCCAATTCACCCCTCCACTTT
TRBV7-8	few	TRBD1	TRBJ2-1	13	CASSLGTANEQFF	TGTGCCAGCAGCCTCGGGACAGCTAATGAGCAGTTCTTC
TRBV10-3	few	TRBD1	TRBJ2-7	13	CAISDTGEYEQYF	TGTGCCATCAGTGATACAGGGGAGTACGAGCAGTACTTC
TRBV4-2	.	TRBD1	TRBJ1-2	18	CASSHTTGLVKANYGYTF	TGTGCCAGCAGCCACACGACAGGGCTCGTAAAAGCTAACTATGGCTACACCTTC
TRBV18	.	.	TRBJ2-3	13	CASSPGGTDTQYF	TGTGCCAGCTCACCAGGGGGAACAGATACGCAGTATTTT
TRBV5-5	.	.	TRBJ1-6	16	CASRQQQGGGNSPLHF	TGTGCCAGCAGACAACAACAGGGTGGGGGGAATTCACCCCTCCACTTT
TRBV6-1	.	.	TRBJ1-5	15	CASSEGTYSNQPQHF	TGTGCCAGCAGTGAAGGTACCTATAGCAATCAGCCCCAGCATTTT
TRBV29-1	.	.	TRBJ2-7	12	CSVEAYAREQYF	TGCAGCGTTGAAGCCTATGCGCGGGAGCAGTACTTC
TRBV19	few	TRBD1	TRBJ1-5	16	CASRFRGEDSNQPQHF	TGTGCCAGTAGGTTCAGGGGGGAGGATAGCAATCAGCCCCAGCATTTT
TRBV12-3/TRBV12-4	few	TRBD2	TRBJ2-2	16	CASKNPSGGRNGELFF	TGTGCCAGCAAAAACCCTAGCGGGGGGCGGAACGGGGAGCTGTTTTTT
TRBV5-1	.	.	TRBJ2-1	13	CASSLPTYNEQFF	TGCGCCAGCAGCTTGCCGACCTACAATGAGCAGTTCTTC
TRBV27	few	.	TRBJ1-5	14	CASSLSYGNQPQHF	TGTGCCAGCAGTTTATCGTACGGAAATCAGCCCCAGCATTTT
TRBV7-2	few	TRBD1	TRBJ2-1	16	CASSLAGTGDYNEQFF	TGTGCCAGCAGCTTAGCCGGGACAGGGGACTACAATGAGCAGTTCTTC
TRBV5-5	.	.	TRBJ1-1	14	CASRKDTLNTEAFF	TGTGCCAGCAGAAAGGACACTTTGAACACTGAAGCTTTCTTT
TRBV7-9	many	.	TRBJ2-1	14	CASSLLASNNEQFF	TGTGCCAGCAGCTTACTAGCCTCCAACAATGAGCAGTTCTTC
TRBV30	.	.	TRBJ1-2	14	CASTGSRAGIGYTF	TGTGCCAGTACAGGTTCGCGAGCTGGTATAGGCTACACCTTC
TRBV19	.	.	TRBJ1-1	13	CASNTDRNTEAFF	TGTGCCAGTAATACGGACAGGAACACTGAAGCTTTCTTT
TRBV10-2	.	.	TRBJ2-3	14	CASRGGTSTDTQYF	TGCGCCAGCCGTGGCGGGACTAGCACAGATACGCAGTATTTT
TRBV20-1	.	.	TRBJ2-1	16	CSAKAEGGPDYNEQFF	TGCAGTGCTAAGGCCGAGGGGGGGCCGGATTACAATGAGCAGTTCTTC
TRBV5-1	few	.	TRBJ1-1	15	CASSTRQDVNTEAFF	TGCGCCAGCAGCACGAGACAGGACGTGAACACTGAAGCTTTCTTT
TRBV5-1	.	.	TRBJ1-4	17	CASSLERGSSTNEKLFF	TGCGCCAGCAGCTTGGAACGGGGAAGTTCAACTAATGAAAAACTGTTTTTT
TRBV24-1	many	.	TRBJ2-3	13	CATRGGVTDTQYF	TGTGCCACCAGGGGGGGAGTCACAGATACGCAGTATTTT
TRBV5-1	few	.	TRBJ2-6	18	CASSSQTQPSSGANVLTF	TGCGCCAGCAGCTCGCAAACACAGCCCTCCTCTGGGGCCAACGTCCTGACTTTC
TRBV9	.	TRBD1	TRBJ1-3	16	CASSVSRDRGQNTIYF	TGTGCCAGCAGCGTATCGCGGGACAGGGGGCAAAACACCATATATTTT
TRBV20-1	few	TRBD2	TRBJ2-3	12	CSALAGGDTQYF	TGCAGTGCTCTAGCGGGCGGAGATACGCAGTATTTT
TRBV7-9	.	.	TRBJ2-1	12	CASSLVGQTRFF	TGTGCCAGCAGCTTAGTAGGACAGACGCGGTTCTTC
TRBV29-1	many	TRBD1	TRBJ1-4	12	CSVRQGDEKLFF	TGCAGCGTCCGGCAGGGGGATGAAAAACTGTTTTTT